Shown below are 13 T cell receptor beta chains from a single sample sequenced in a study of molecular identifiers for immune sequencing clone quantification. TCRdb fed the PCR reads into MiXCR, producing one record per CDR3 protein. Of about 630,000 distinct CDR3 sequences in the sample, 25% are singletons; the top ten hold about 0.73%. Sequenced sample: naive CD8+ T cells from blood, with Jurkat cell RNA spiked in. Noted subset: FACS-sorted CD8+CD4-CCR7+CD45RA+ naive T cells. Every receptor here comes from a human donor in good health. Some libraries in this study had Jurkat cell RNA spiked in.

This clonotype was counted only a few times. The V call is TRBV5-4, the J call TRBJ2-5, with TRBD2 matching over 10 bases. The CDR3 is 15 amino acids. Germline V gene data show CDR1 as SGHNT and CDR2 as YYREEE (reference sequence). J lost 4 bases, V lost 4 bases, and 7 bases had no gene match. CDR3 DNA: TGTGCCAGCAGCGGCACTAGCGGGGTAGGAGAGACCCAGTACTTC. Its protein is CASSGTSGVGETQYF.

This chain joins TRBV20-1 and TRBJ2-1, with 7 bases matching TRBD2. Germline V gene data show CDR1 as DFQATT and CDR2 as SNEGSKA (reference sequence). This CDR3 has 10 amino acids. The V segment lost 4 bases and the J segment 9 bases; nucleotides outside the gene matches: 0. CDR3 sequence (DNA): TGCAGTGCTACTAGCGGTGAGCAGTTCTTC. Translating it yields CSATSGEQFF.

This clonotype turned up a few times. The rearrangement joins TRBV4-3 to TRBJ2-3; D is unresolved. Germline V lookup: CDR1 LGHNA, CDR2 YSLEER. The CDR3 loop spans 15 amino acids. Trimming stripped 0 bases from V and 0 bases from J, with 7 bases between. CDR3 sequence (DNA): TGCGCCAGCAGCCAAGATTTTAGTAGCACAGATACGCAGTATTTT. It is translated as CASSQDFSSTDTQYF.

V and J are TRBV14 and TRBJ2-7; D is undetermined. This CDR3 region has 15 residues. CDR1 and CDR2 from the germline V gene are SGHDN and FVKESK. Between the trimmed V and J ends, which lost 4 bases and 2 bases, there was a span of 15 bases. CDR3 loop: CASSPPWCGTYEQYF. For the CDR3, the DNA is TGTGCCAGCAGCCCTCCCTGGTGCGGAACCTACGAGCAGTACTTC.

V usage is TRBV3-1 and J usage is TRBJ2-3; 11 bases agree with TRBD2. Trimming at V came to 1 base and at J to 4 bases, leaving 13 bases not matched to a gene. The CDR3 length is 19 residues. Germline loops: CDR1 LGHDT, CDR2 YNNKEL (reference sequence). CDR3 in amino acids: CASSQAKPPTSGEPDTQYF. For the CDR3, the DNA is TGTGCCAGCAGCCAAGCCAAGCCCCCGACTAGCGGGGAACCAGATACGCAGTATTTT.

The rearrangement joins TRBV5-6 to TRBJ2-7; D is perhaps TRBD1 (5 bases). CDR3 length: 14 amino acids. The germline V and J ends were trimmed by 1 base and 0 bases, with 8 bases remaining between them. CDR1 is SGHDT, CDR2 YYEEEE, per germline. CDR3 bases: TGTGCCAGCAGCTTGTGGGGCCGCTCCTACGAGCAGTACTTC. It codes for CASSLWGRSYEQYF.

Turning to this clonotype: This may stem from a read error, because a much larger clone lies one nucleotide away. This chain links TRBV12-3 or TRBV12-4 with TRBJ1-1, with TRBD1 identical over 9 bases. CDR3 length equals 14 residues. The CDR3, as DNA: TGTGTCAGCAGTCAGGGACAGGGGAACACTGAAGCTTTCTTT. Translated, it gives CVSSQGQGNTEAFF.

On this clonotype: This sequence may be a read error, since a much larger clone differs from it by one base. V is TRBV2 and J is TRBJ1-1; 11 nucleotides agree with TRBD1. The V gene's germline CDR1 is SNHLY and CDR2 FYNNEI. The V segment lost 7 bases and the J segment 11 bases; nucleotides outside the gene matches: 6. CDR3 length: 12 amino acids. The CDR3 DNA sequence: TGTGCCAGCAAAGGACAGGGGGCGATGGCTTTCTTT. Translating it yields CASKGQGAMAFF.

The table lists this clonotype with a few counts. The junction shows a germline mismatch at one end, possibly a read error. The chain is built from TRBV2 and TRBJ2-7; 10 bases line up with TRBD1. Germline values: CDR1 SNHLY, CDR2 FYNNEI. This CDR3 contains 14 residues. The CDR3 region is CVSIFWDRGEEQYF. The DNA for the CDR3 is TGTGTCAGCATATTTTGGGACAGGGGTGAGGAGCAGTACTTC.

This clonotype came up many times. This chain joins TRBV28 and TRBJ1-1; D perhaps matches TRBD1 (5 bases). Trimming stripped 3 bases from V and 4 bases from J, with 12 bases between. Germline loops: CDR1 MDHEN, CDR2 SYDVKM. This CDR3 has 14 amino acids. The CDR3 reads CASSLRGLGTEAFF. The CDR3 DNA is TGTGCCAGCAGTTTGAGGGGATTGGGCACTGAAGCTTTCTTT.

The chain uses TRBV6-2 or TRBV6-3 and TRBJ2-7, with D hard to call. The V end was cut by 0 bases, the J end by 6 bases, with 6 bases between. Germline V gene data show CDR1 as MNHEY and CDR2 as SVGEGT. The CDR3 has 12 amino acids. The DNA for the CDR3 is TGTGCCAGCAGTTACTCCCGTAGCGAGCAGTACTTC. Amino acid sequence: CASSYSRSEQYF.

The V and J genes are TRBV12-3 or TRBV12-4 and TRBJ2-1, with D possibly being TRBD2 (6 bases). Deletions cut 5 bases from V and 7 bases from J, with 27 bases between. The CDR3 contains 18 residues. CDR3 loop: CASSPPIADPHLPNEQFF. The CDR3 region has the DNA TGTGCCAGCAGTCCCCCAATAGCGGACCCCCACCTCCCGAATGAGCAGTTCTTC.

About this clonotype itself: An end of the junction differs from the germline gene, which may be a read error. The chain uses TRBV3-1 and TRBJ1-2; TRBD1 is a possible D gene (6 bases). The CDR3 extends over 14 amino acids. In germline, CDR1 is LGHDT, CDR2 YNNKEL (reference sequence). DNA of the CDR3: TGTGCCAGCAGCCAAGGGACAGCTACGGATGGCTACGCCTTC. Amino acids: CASSQGTATDGYAF. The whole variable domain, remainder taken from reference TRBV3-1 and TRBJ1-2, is DTAVSQTPKYLVTQMGNDKSIKCEQNLGHDTMYWYKQDSKKFLKIMFSYNNKELIINETVPNRFSPKSPDKAHLNLHINSLELGDSAVYFCASSQGTATDGYAFGSGTRLTVV.